Here is one T cell receptor beta chain with its context. The CDR3 extends over 14 amino acids. Trimming took 0 bases from V and 5 from J, leaving 7 bases between them. Germline CDR1 is MNHNY and CDR2 is SVGAGI (reference sequence). This entry comes from a study of blood T cell repertoires in COVID-19. Whole-study context: Collection of acute and convalescent COVID-19 samples took place in the United States, Italy and Spain. From T cells, B-cell-depleted T cells, or PBMCs came the material, which was cDNA or gDNA.

Under the authors' procedure: Amplification of reference gene primers provided the estimated nucleated cell counts. Assay: immunoSEQ multiplex PCR; the TCRdb copy retains only in-frame clones and omits some. Clonal size and the V and J genes are those of that table, whereas D and trimming came from the DNA. The sample includes under 130,000 clones, roughly 84% seen only once; the top ten take about an eighth. The J gene is TRBJ2-2, the V gene TRBV6-6, with D unclear. The source is a human donor in a cohort sampled during active or convalescent COVID-19. Sample: peripheral blood. The CDR3 is CASSYSLTTGELFF. CDR3 DNA: TGTGCCAGCAGTTACTCACTTACGACCGGGGAGCTGTTTTTT.